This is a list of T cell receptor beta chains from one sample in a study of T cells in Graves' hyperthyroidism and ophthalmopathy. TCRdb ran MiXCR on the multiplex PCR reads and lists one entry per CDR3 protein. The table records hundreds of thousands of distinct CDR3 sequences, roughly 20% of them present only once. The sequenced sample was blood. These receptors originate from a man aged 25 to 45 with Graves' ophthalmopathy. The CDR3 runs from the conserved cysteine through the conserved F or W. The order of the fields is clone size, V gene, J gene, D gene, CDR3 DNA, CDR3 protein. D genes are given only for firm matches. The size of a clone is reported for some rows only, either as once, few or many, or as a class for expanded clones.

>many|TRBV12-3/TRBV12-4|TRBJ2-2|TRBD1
TGTGCCAGCAGTTCGGTCGAAAGGGACAGGGGGCCCGGGGAGCTGTTTTTT
CASSSVERDRGPGELFF
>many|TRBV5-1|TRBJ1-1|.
TGCGCCAGCAGCCTGGACGGGGTACTCACTGAAGCTTTCTTT
CASSLDGVLTEAFF
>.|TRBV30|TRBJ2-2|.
TGTGCCTGTTCTTGGGAGGCCGGGGAGCTGTTTTTT
CACSWEAGELFF
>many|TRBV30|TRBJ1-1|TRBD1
TGTGCCTGGGATTTGGGAACAGGGGGAAAAACTGAAGCTTTCTTT
CAWDLGTGGKTEAFF
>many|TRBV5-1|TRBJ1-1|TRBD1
TGCGCCAGCAGCTCGGGACAGCCAAACACTGAAGCTTTCTTT
CASSSGQPNTEAFF
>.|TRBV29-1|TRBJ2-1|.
TGCAGCGTTCGGGACTCGGGCTACAATGAGCAGTTCTTC
CSVRDSGYNEQFF
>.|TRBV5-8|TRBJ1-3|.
TGTGCCAGCAGCACGGGACATTTGAGCTCTGGAAACACCATATATTTT
CASSTGHLSSGNTIYF
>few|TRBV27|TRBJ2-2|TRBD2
TGTGCCAGCCGTTCCGGGACTAGCGGGAGTGTGGACACCGGGGAGCTGTTTTTT
CASRSGTSGSVDTGELFF
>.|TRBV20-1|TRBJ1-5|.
TGCAGTGCACAACAGGGTCTGCAGCCCCAGCATTTT
CSAQQGLQPQHF
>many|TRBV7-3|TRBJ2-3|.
TGTGCCAGCAGCTTAATTGGGAGAGATACGCAGTATTTT
CASSLIGRDTQYF
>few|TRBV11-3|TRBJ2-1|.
TGTGCCAGCAGCTCTAGGGGGGGCGACGACAGGGGTTCCTACAATGAGCAGTTCTTC
CASSSRGGDDRGSYNEQFF
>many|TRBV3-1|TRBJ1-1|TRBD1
TGTGCCAGCAGCCAAGAGAAGGGGGCTCCTGAAGCTTTCTTT
CASSQEKGAPEAFF
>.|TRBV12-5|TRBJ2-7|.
TGTGCTAGACCCCGGGTGGACTACGAGCAGTACTTC
CARPRVDYEQYF
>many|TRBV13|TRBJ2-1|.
TGTGCCAGCAGCCCTAAGGGACTCCCTATGGATGAGCAGTTCTTC
CASSPKGLPMDEQFF
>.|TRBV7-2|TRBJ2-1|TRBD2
TGTGCCAGCAGCTCGACGGGAGGGATGGGCTACAATGAGCAGTTCTTC
CASSSTGGMGYNEQFF
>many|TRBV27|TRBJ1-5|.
TGTGCCAGCAGGCAGGGTTATGACAAGCCCCAGCATTTT
CASRQGYDKPQHF
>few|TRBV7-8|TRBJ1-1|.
TGTGCCAGCAGCTTAGGGGTTTTGGGGATGAACACTGAAGCTTTCTTT
CASSLGVLGMNTEAFF
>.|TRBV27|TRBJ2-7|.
TGTGCCAGCAGTTTCCAGCGGGGACAATTGGGTTACGAGCAGTACTTC
CASSFQRGQLGYEQYF
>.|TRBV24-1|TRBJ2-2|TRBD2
TGTGCCACCAGTGACCCAGGGACTAGCGGGAGATTAGGGGAGCTGTTTTTT
CATSDPGTSGRLGELFF
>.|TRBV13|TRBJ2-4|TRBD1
TGTGCCAGCAGCTCCCATGAGGGACAGGGGGCGTGGGTGGCCAAAAACATTCAGTACTTC
CASSSHEGQGAWVAKNIQYF
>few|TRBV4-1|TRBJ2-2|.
TGCGCCAGCAGCCAGGGGGACCTGGGACTTTTCTCTGGGGAGCTGTTTTTT
CASSQGDLGLFSGELFF
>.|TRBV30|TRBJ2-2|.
TGTGCCTGGAGTGCGGGGGTCGGGGGGAACACCGGGGAGCTGTTTTTT
CAWSAGVGGNTGELFF
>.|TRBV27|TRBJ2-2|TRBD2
TGTGCCAGCAGTTTATCGGGACTAGCGGGATGGGAGCTGTTTTTT
CASSLSGLAGWELFF
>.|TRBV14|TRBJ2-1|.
TGTGCCAGCAGCCAAGCGGTTGAGCAGTTCTTC
CASSQAVEQFF
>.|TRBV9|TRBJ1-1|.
TGTGCCAGCAGCGTAGGAGCAGGGATGGACGGAAACACTGAAGCTTTCTTT
CASSVGAGMDGNTEAFF
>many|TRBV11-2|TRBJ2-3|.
TGTGCCAGCAGCCGTCCGGGAGCGGGCACAGATACGCAGTATTTT
CASSRPGAGTDTQYF
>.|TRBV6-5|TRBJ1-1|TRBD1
TGTGCCAGCAGATCACAGGGGTCCATGAACACTGAAGCTTTCTTT
CASRSQGSMNTEAFF
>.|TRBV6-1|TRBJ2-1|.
TGTGCCAGCAGTCCCCAGGACATTTCCTACAATGAGCAGTTCTTC
CASSPQDISYNEQFF
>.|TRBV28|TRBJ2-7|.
TGTGCCAGCAGCGCCGCTTGGGGTTCCTCCCAGGGGTCCTACGAGCAGTACTTC
CASSAAWGSSQGSYEQYF
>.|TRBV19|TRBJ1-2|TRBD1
TGTGCCAGTAGTGTCGCCCCCGGGACAGCGATGAACTATGGCTACACCTTC
CASSVAPGTAMNYGYTF
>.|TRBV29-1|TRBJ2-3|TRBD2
TGCAGCGTTGGGCTGGGGACTAACACAGATACGCAGTATTTT
CSVGLGTNTDTQYF
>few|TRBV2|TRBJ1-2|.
TGTGCCAGCAGGCTAGGCGGGGGTTCTAACTATGGCTACACCTTC
CASRLGGGSNYGYTF
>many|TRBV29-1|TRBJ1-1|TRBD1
TGCAGCGATACGGACAGGGGGCAAGCTTTCTTT
CSDTDRGQAFF
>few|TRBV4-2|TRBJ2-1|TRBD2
TGTGCCAGCAGCCGCCGACTAGCGGGAGTCAATGAGCAGTTCTTC
CASSRRLAGVNEQFF
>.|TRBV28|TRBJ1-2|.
TGTACCAGCACTCTGTGGAGGGGACTCTATGGCTACACCTTC
CTSTLWRGLYGYTF
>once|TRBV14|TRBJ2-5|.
TGTGCCAGCAGCCCCAGGCTCCCCCAAGAGACCCAGTACTTC
CASSPRLPQETQYF
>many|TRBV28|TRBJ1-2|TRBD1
TGTGCCAGCAGTTTACACTCGGACAGGGCCTATGGCTACACCTTC
CASSLHSDRAYGYTF
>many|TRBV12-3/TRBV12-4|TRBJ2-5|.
TGTGCCAGCAGTTCTATGACGGGCCAAGAGACCCAGTACTTC
CASSSMTGQETQYF
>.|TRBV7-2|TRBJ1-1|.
TGTGCCAGCAGCTTAGATCTAAGGCAGTTGAACACTGAAGCTTTCTTT
CASSLDLRQLNTEAFF
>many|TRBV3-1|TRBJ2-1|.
TGTGCCAGCAGCCAAGCCGGGAGTGTATACAATGAGCAGTTCTTC
CASSQAGSVYNEQFF
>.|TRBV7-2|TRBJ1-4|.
TGTGCCAGCAGCCCCGGTGGAAAGGCTGAAAAACTGTTTTTT
CASSPGGKAEKLFF
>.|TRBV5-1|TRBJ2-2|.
TGCGCCAGCAGCTTAGGCTCTGGTATATTGAACACCGGGGAGCTGTTTTTT
CASSLGSGILNTGELFF
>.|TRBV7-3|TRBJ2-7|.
TGTGCCAGCAGCTTAGATACAGATTACGAGCAGTACTTC
CASSLDTDYEQYF
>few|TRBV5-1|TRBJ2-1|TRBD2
TGCGCCAGCGTTTTTGATATAGCGGGAACTGAGCAGTTCTTC
CASVFDIAGTEQFF
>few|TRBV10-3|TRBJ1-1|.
TGTGCCATCAGTGAAGGACAGACGAACACTGAAGCTTTCTTT
CAISEGQTNTEAFF
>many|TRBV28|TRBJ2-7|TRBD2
TGTGCCAGCAGTGGACCCACTAGCGACTACGAGCAGTACTTC
CASSGPTSDYEQYF
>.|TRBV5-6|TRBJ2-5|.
TGTGCCAGCAGCTTTGGGGCGTTTCAGAGGGAGACCCAGTACTTC
CASSFGAFQRETQYF
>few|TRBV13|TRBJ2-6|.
TGTGCCAGCAGTGAGAGGAGGGGGACAGCCAACTCTGGGGCCAACGTCCTGACTTTC
CASSERRGTANSGANVLTF
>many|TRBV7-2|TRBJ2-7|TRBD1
TGTGCCAGCAGCTTAGAGTTAGGGGGCGCTTACGAGCAGTACTTC
CASSLELGGAYEQYF
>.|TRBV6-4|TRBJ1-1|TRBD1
TGTGCCAGCACCCTAAGGACAGGGAATGCTTTCTTT
CASTLRTGNAFF
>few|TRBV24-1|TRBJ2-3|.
TGTGCCACCAGTCCTCAGGGAGAGGGCACAGATACGCAGTATTTT
CATSPQGEGTDTQYF
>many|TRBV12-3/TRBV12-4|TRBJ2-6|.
TGTGCCAGCAGTTTCTTGGGCAGGGGCGTCTCTGGGGCCAACGTCCTGACTTTC
CASSFLGRGVSGANVLTF
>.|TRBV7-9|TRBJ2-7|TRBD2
TGTGCCAGCAGCTTGGCAGGACTAGCGGGAGACGGCGAGCAGTACTTC
CASSLAGLAGDGEQYF
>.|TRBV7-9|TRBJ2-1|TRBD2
TGTGCCAGCAGGGACGGAGCGGGGGGCGATGAGCAGTTCTTC
CASRDGAGGDEQFF
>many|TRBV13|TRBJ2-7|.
TGTGCCAGCAGCTCCCATGAGGGGAGCTCCTACGAGCAGTACTTC
CASSSHEGSSYEQYF
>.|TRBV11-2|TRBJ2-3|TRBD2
TGTGCCAGCAGCTTAGGTGTAGCCGGGAGGAGCACAGATACGCAGTATTTT
CASSLGVAGRSTDTQYF